This T cell receptor (beta chain) stems from a study of cytotoxic CD8 clonotypes in ibrutinib-treated CLL. A few counts support this clone. TCRdb's copy holds only in-frame clones and misses some; the assay was immunoSEQ multiplex PCR. The sample has 55,000 to 80,000 clones; 57% are singletons. Losses at the gene ends were 5 bases for V and 3 bases for J; bases not matched to a gene: 7. This CDR3 region has 14 residues. Germline V CDR1 and CDR2: MNHNS, SASEGT. The chain recombines TRBV6-1 with TRBJ2-7; 7 bases agree with TRBD1. The specimen was PBMCs, collected after 12 months of ibrutinib treatment. This TCR was sampled from a human donor with chronic lymphocytic leukemia. The CDR3 reads CASSIETGVYEQYF. The DNA for the CDR3 is TGTGCCAGCAGTATAGAAACAGGGGTCTACGAGCAGTACTTC.